One and the same sample provided the 26 T cell receptor beta chains below, sequenced in a study of blood T cell repertoires in COVID-19. The protocol was immunoSEQ multiplex PCR, while the TCRdb copy is restricted to in-frame clones and leaves out a portion. The sample lists roughly 83,000 clones; about 82% were seen once. The sequenced sample was peripheral blood. These receptors came from a man aged 50 to 59 with active COVID-19.

The chain is built from TRBV15 and TRBJ2-6, with 12 bases aligning to TRBD1. V shed 6 bases and J 0 bases; nucleotides not matched to a gene: 3. This CDR3 spans 17 amino acids. Germline-derived CDR1 and CDR2 are LNHNV and YYDKDF (reference sequence). CDR3 sequence reads: CATRGQGANSGANVLTF. The CDR3 bases are TGTGCCACCAGGGGACAGGGGGCGAACTCTGGGGCCAACGTCCTGACTTTC.

The chain couples TRBV18 to TRBJ2-3; a weak D match, TRBD2 (6 bases). Germline loops: CDR1 KGHSH, CDR2 LQKENI. V lost 6 bases and J 2 bases, leaving 12 bases between the germline ends. This CDR3 comprises 14 residues. The chain's CDR3 is CASSNAGFTDTQYF. In DNA, the CDR3 is TGTGCCAGCTCCAACGCGGGGTTCACAGATACGCAGTATTTT.

This chain uses TRBV18 with TRBJ1-1; the D gene is possibly TRBD1 (6 bases). Germline-derived CDR1 and CDR2 are KGHSH and LQKENI. V was pared by 3 bases and J by 7 bases, with 12 bases between. This CDR3 has 13 residues. The chain's CDR3 is CASSPDRDSEAFF. The CDR3, as DNA: TGTGCCAGCTCACCGGACAGAGACAGTGAAGCTTTCTTT.

The V gene is TRBV11-2, the J gene TRBJ2-2, with 8 bases aligning to TRBD2. With V trimmed by 4 bases and J by 1 base, 11 bases remained unmatched. This CDR3 is built from 18 residues. CDR1 SGHAT and CDR2 FQNNGV come from the germline V gene. CDR3 DNA: TGTGCCAGCAGCTCCATGCCTGGCGGGGGGCGGAACACCGGGGAGCTGTTTTTT. As protein: CASSSMPGGGRNTGELFF.

The V and J genes are TRBV5-6 and TRBJ2-7; 7 bases agree with TRBD1. CDR1 is SGHDT and CDR2 is YYEEEE in the germline V gene. The CDR3 has 14 residues. V lost 4 bases, J lost 2 bases, and 6 bases stayed unmatched. As DNA, the CDR3 is TGTGCCAGCAGCGGGGACAGTACTACCTACGAGCAGTACTTC. Translated, it gives CASSGDSTTYEQYF.

The chain uses TRBV9 and TRBJ2-3, with TRBD2 as a possible D gene (6 bases). Looked up from germline, CDR1 is SGDLS and CDR2 is YYNGEE. The V gene lost 4 bases and the J gene lost 3 bases, with 18 bases spanning the gap. The CDR3 length is 16 residues. The CDR3 protein is CASSPSSGSRTDTQYF. The CDR3 DNA is TGTGCCAGCAGCCCCTCCTCCGGGAGTAGGACAGATACGCAGTATTTT.

This rearrangement joins TRBV5-1 to TRBJ2-3; D is perhaps TRBD2 (5 bases). Germline CDR1 reads SGHRS; CDR2 reads YFSETQ. Deletions cut 5 bases from V and 0 bases from J, with 7 bases between. The CDR3 covers 13 residues. CDR3 protein: CASRLASTDTQYF. Here the CDR3 DNA reads TGCGCCAGCAGGCTAGCTAGCACAGATACGCAGTATTTT.

The V and J genes are TRBV30 and TRBJ1-3; D is undetermined. V was trimmed by 4 bases and J by 0 bases, leaving 13 bases between them. The CDR3 sequence is 15 residues long. Germline loops: CDR1 GTSNPN, CDR2 SVGIG (reference sequence). The CDR3 DNA is TGTGCCTGGACCCGAGAGCAATCCTCTGGAAACACCATATATTTT. Encoded protein: CAWTREQSSGNTIYF.

DNA of the CDR3: TGTGCCAGCAGTGGACAGCTCCTGGTTAAAGCCCAGCATTTT. As protein: CASSGQLLVKAQHF. The rearrangement joins TRBV2 to TRBJ1-5; a possible D gene is TRBD1 (5 bases). This CDR3 has 14 amino acids. Looked up from germline, CDR1 is SNHLY and CDR2 is FYNNEI. Trimming pared 4 bases from V and 11 bases from J, leaving 18 bases between. Drawing the rest from reference TRBV2 and TRBJ1-5, the complete variable domain is EPEVTQTPSHQVTQMGQEVILRCVPISNHLYFYWYRQILGQKVEFLVSFYNNEISEKSEIFDDQFSVERPDGSNFTLKIRSTKLEDSAMYFCASSGQLLVKAQHFGDGTRLSIL.

This clone has just a few counts. The chain is built from TRBV5-6 and TRBJ1-3; no clear D. CDR3 length: 13 residues. Deletions cut 2 bases from V and 2 bases from J, with 5 bases between. Germline V CDR1 and CDR2: SGHDT, YYEEEE. As DNA, the CDR3 is TGTGCCAGCAGCTTCCGGGCTGGAAACACCATATATTTT. It translates to CASSFRAGNTIYF.

This rearrangement joins TRBV9 to TRBJ1-2; TRBD1 matches 12 bases. The CDR3 loop spans 15 amino acids. With V trimmed by 3 bases and J by 6 bases, 6 bases remained unmatched. CDR1 SGDLS and CDR2 YYNGEE come from the germline V gene. The CDR3 reads CASSDGGQGADGYTF. The CDR3 nucleotides read TGTGCCAGCAGCGATGGGGGACAGGGGGCGGATGGCTACACCTTC.

CDR3 amino acids: CASSQANAGGNTQYF. Here the CDR3 DNA reads TGCGCCAGCAGCCAAGCAAATGCGGGGGGCAATACGCAGTATTTT. The rearrangement links TRBV4-3 to TRBJ2-3; TRBD2 matches at 8 bases. This CDR3 contains 15 residues. Unmatched junction bases numbered 7, after V lost 1 base and J lost 7 bases. CDR1 and CDR2 from the germline V gene are LGHNA and YSLEER.

The V and J genes are TRBV19 and TRBJ2-3, with D tentatively TRBD1 (6 bases). The CDR3 runs to 13 residues. Trimming took 6 bases from V and 3 from J, leaving 10 bases between them. Per the germline V gene, CDR1 is LNHDA and CDR2 is SQIVND (reference sequence). CDR3 loop: CASRLTGTDTQYF. The DNA for the CDR3 is TGTGCCAGTAGGCTAACAGGGACAGATACGCAGTATTTT. Looking up the rest from reference TRBV19 and TRBJ2-3 gives the full variable domain: DGGITQSPKYLFRKEGQNVTLSCEQNLNHDAMYWYRQDPGQGLRLIYYSQIVNDFQKGDIAEGYSVSREKKESFPLTVTSAQKNPTAFYLCASRLTGTDTQYFGPGTRLTVL.

V gene TRBV7-2 combines with J gene TRBJ1-2; no clear D gene. The germline V gene has CDR1 SGHTA and CDR2 FQGNSA. V was clipped by 4 bases and J by 4 bases, with 13 bases between them. This CDR3 is built from 14 residues. The CDR3 region is CASSSHSGTYGYTF. CDR3 in DNA: TGTGCCAGCAGCTCACATTCGGGAACCTATGGCTACACCTTC.

V gene TRBV11-2 combines with J gene TRBJ1-1, with 10 bases lining up with TRBD1. J was trimmed by 0 bases and V by 5 bases; bases with no gene match: 3. The CDR3 runs to 15 residues. In germline, CDR1 is SGHAT, CDR2 FQNNGV. CDR3 DNA: TGTGCCAGCAGCACTGGACAGGGGGTGAACACTGAAGCTTTCTTT. Its protein product is CASSTGQGVNTEAFF.

The chain combines TRBV27 with TRBJ1-1, with D possibly being TRBD1 (5 bases). CDR3 length: 14 residues. Trimming stripped 8 bases from V and 5 bases from J, with 18 bases between. Germline values: CDR1 MNHEY, CDR2 SMNVEV (reference sequence). The CDR3 nucleotides are TGTGCCAGCGCTAAGGGGCGAGGAACAACTGAAGCTTTCTTT. It is translated as CASAKGRGTTEAFF.

The chain has TRBV6-5 and TRBJ2-6; 8 nucleotides agree with TRBD1. Trimming at V came to 6 bases and at J to 2 bases, leaving 3 bases not matched to a gene. Per the germline V gene, CDR1 is MNHEY and CDR2 is SVGAGI. The CDR3 length is 15 residues. In DNA, the CDR3 is TGTGCCAGCAGGAGCAGGGGGCCTGGGGCCAACGTCCTGACTTTC. Protein: CASRSRGPGANVLTF.

V usage is TRBV12-3 or TRBV12-4 and J usage is TRBJ2-1; TRBD1 aligns across 8 bases. Losses at the gene ends were 6 bases for V and 8 bases for J; bases not matched to a gene: 6. The CDR3 totals 13 residues. CDR3 sequence (DNA): TGTGCCAGCAGCCTCGGACAGGGCCATGAGCAGTTCTTC. Encoded protein: CASSLGQGHEQFF.

The rearrangement joins TRBV4-3 to TRBJ1-4; 8 bases agree with TRBD1. The CDR3 consists of 14 residues. Germline-derived CDR1 and CDR2 are LGHNA and YSLEER. V lost 4 bases, J lost 6 bases, and 4 bases stayed unmatched. CDR3 in DNA: TGCGCCAGCAGCCCGACAGGGGAAGATGAAAAACTGTTTTTT. It translates to CASSPTGEDEKLFF.

This chain connects TRBV13 to TRBJ2-1, with 9 positions matching TRBD2. This CDR3 comprises 16 residues. The V and J ends lost 5 bases and 9 bases, in that order; junction bases with no gene match: 14. Germline V gene data show CDR1 as PRHDT and CDR2 as FYEKMQ (reference sequence). The CDR3 nucleotides read TGTGCCAGCAGCCCCCCGGGCGGGGGGGCCTTAGCTGAGCAGTTCTTC. It specifies CASSPPGGGALAEQFF.

The chain joins TRBV4-2 to TRBJ2-3; D gene unclear. V was clipped by 5 bases and J by 2 bases, with 11 bases between them. The CDR3 has 14 residues. From germline, CDR1 is LGHNA and CDR2 YNFKEQ. CDR3 bases: TGTGCCAGCAGCGAGCCGCTCAACACAGATACGCAGTATTTT. This translates into CASSEPLNTDTQYF.

This rearrangement joins TRBV5-1 to TRBJ1-4; D gene ambiguous. This CDR3 has 14 amino acids. V lost 4 bases and J lost 3, with 10 bases in between. Germline V lookup: CDR1 SGHRS, CDR2 YFSETQ. The CDR3 sequence is CASSQDTSNEKLFF. CDR3 DNA: TGCGCCAGCAGCCAAGACACCTCTAATGAAAAACTGTTTTTT.

The chain is built from TRBV7-2 and TRBJ2-5; 12 nucleotides line up with TRBD2. CDR3 size: 13 residues. In germline, CDR1 is SGHTA, CDR2 FQGNSA. The CDR3 nucleotides read TGTGCAGCTAGCGGGGGGGCCAGGGAGACCCAGTACTTC. The encoded protein is CAASGGARETQYF.

The chain has TRBV11-2 and TRBJ2-2, with TRBD1 matching over 7 bases. The CDR3 has 14 amino acids. J was trimmed by 6 bases and V by 7 bases; bases with no gene match: 8. Germline V CDR1 and CDR2: SGHAT, FQNNGV. The CDR3 reads CASTPTTGAGELFF. CDR3 nucleotides: TGTGCCAGCACCCCAACCACAGGGGCCGGGGAGCTGTTTTTT.

V usage is TRBV9 and J usage is TRBJ2-4; the D gene is possibly TRBD1 (5 bases). CDR1 is SGDLS, CDR2 YYNGEE, per germline. This CDR3 is built from 12 residues. V lost 0 bases to trimming and J lost 8 bases, with 6 bases between them. The CDR3 sequence is CASSVEGDIQYF. The CDR3 DNA follows: TGTGCCAGCAGCGTAGAAGGGGACATTCAGTACTTC.

This clone was observed a few times. This chain links TRBV7-3 with TRBJ2-7; 7 bases agree with TRBD2. CDR1 is SGHTA, CDR2 FQGTGA, per germline. The V segment lost 6 bases and the J segment 7 bases; nucleotides outside the gene matches: 24. CDR3 length: 18 amino acids. The CDR3 loop is CASRNRAGAPSILGEQYF. CDR3 sequence (DNA): TGTGCCAGCAGGAACCGGGCGGGAGCCCCTTCCATCCTAGGGGAGCAGTACTTC.